What follows are 16 T cell receptor beta chains derived from one specimen sequenced in a study of human T cells and chemical hapten exposure. Time point specified: pre-sensitization, week 0. As for treatment: therapeutic diphenylcyclopropenone sensitization with weekly scalp DPC. TCRdb passed the RACE reads through MiXCR, listing each CDR3 protein once. In the table there are tens of thousands of distinct CDR3 sequences, less than 9% of which are singletons. This sample comprised whole blood, obtained in connection with sensitization to the hapten diphenylcyclopropenone (DPC). These receptors were obtained from a woman aged 45-65 years with alopecia areata. Some clones in this sample may be carry-over from other donors' samples.

The rearrangement uses TRBV23-1 and TRBJ1-4; 7 positions match TRBD1. TRBV23-1 is designated an ORF whose function remains uncertain. The length of the CDR3 is 13 residues. The V and J ends lost 11 bases and 5 bases, in that order; junction bases with no gene match: 8. The CDR3 spells CALLRGMNEKLFF. The CDR3, as DNA: TGCGCCCTCCTCAGGGGGATGAATGAAAAACTGTTTTTT.

The chain is built from TRBV29-1 and TRBJ2-2, with a tentative D call TRBD2 (5 bases). From germline, CDR1 is SQVTM and CDR2 ANQGSEA. V dropped 7 bases and J dropped 3 bases, with 15 bases sitting between them. The CDR3 extends over 14 amino acids. CDR3: CSAKSGLYTGELFF. CDR3 coding DNA: TGCAGCGCCAAAAGCGGCCTCTACACCGGGGAGCTGTTTTTT.

The rearrangement uses TRBV6-5 and TRBJ2-3; 10 bases match TRBD2. Germline V gene sequence: CDR1 MNHEY, CDR2 SVGAGI. Germline trimming cut 10 bases from V and 2 bases from J; bases unmatched to any gene: 12. The CDR3 covers 16 residues. The CDR3 DNA sequence: TGTGCCACGTACCTTACTAGCGGGGCCATCACAGATACGCAGTATTTT. As protein: CATYLTSGAITDTQYF.

This clonotype has at least ten counts. J is TRBJ2-3 and V is TRBV6-6, with D perhaps assigned TRBD1 or TRBD2 (6 bases each). Germline CDR1 is MNHNY and CDR2 is SVGAGI (reference sequence). Trimming removed 6 bases from V and 4 bases from J, with 14 bases in between. CDR3 length: 14 amino acids. In DNA, the CDR3 is TGTGCCAGCAGAGGGGGTAGGGAGGCAGATACGCAGTATTTT. Amino acids: CASRGGREADTQYF.

The sample holds many counts of this clonotype. Here the CDR3 reads CASSLDQGISDTQYF. CDR3 sequence (DNA): TGTGCCAGCAGTCTGGATCAGGGAATTTCAGATACGCAGTATTTT. This chain connects TRBV2 to TRBJ2-3; D perhaps matches TRBD1 (5 bases). The CDR3 has 15 residues. V dropped 5 bases and J dropped 4 bases, with 16 bases sitting between them. CDR1 is SNHLY and CDR2 is FYNNEI in the germline V gene.

A few counts support this clonotype. One junction end does not reproduce the germline sequence, and a read error may be involved. The chain couples TRBV29-1 to TRBJ2-3; the D is unclear. The length of the CDR3 is 13 residues. Germline values: CDR1 SQVTM, CDR2 ANQGSEA. CDR3: CSSPRTGTDTQYF. In nucleotides, the CDR3 is TGCAGCTCCCCCAGGACCGGCACGGATACGCAGTATTTT.

This clonotype was observed at least ten times. The chain has TRBV28 and TRBJ1-5, with D possibly matching TRBD1 (5 bases). CDR1 MDHEN and CDR2 SYDVKM come from the germline V gene. V lost 3 bases to trimming and J lost 5 bases, with 11 bases between them. The CDR3 has 14 amino acids. In DNA, the CDR3 is TGTGCCAGCAGTTTTTTGAGGGGTTATCAGCCCCAGCATTTT. Amino acid sequence: CASSFLRGYQPQHF. The whole variable domain, remainder taken from reference TRBV28 and TRBJ1-5, is DVKVTQSSRYLVKRTGEKVFLECVQDMDHENMFWYRQDPGLGLRLIYFSYDVKMKEKGDIPEGYSVSREKKERFSLILESASTNQTSMYLCASSFLRGYQPQHFGDGTRLSIL.

This clonotype has a count of ten or more. The chain couples TRBV10-3 to TRBJ1-5; D unclear. CDR1 and CDR2 (germline): ENHRY, SYGVKD. V lost 1 base and J lost 0, with 10 bases in between. This CDR3 has 16 residues. CDR3 nucleotides: TGTGCCATCAGTGAGTTCCCCAACGATAGCAATCAGCCCCAGCATTTT. This translates into CAISEFPNDSNQPQHF.

The CDR3: CASSVEWSNSPLHF. In DNA form, the CDR3 reads TGTGCCAGCAGCGTAGAATGGTCCAATTCACCCCTCCACTTT. This sequence joins TRBV9 and TRBJ1-6; D is uncertain. The CDR3 covers 14 residues. The V end was cut by 0 bases, the J end by 7 bases, with 8 bases between. Germline V CDR1 and CDR2: SGDLS, YYNGEE.

This clonotype was detected ten times or more. This chain connects TRBV6-5 to TRBJ2-7; 10 bases match TRBD2. V was pared by 2 bases and J by 3 bases, with 4 bases of the junction left unmatched. CDR3 length: 15 residues. CDR1 is MNHEY, CDR2 SVGAGI, per germline. The CDR3 spells CASSYRTSGLYEQYF. The CDR3 nucleotides read TGTGCCAGCAGTTACAGGACTAGCGGACTCTACGAGCAGTACTTC.

This clonotype was observed many times. The chain joins TRBV12-5 to TRBJ2-3, with no clear D. Looked up from germline, CDR1 is LGHNT and CDR2 is FRNRAP. The CDR3 is made up of 13 amino acids. V was trimmed by 2 bases and J by 3 bases, leaving 6 bases between them. The CDR3: CASGLRPTDTQYF. CDR3 coding DNA: TGTGCTAGTGGTTTGAGGCCGACAGATACGCAGTATTTT.

The J gene is TRBJ2-2, the V gene TRBV7-3; no reliable D call. This CDR3 contains 14 residues. Trimming pared 0 bases from V and 6 bases from J, leaving 8 bases between. The V gene's germline CDR1 is SGHTA and CDR2 FQGTGA. This chain's CDR3 is CASSLTHISGELFF. Here the CDR3 DNA reads TGTGCCAGCAGCTTAACCCACATATCCGGGGAGCTGTTTTTT.

This clonotype was detected only a few times. This chain connects TRBV29-1 to TRBJ2-5; 13 bases match TRBD2. The CDR3 totals 20 residues. V lost 3 bases and J lost 2; bases outside the gene matches: 18. Germline-derived CDR1 and CDR2 are SQVTM and ANQGSEA. CDR3 amino acids: CSVETRTGTSGILPQETQYF. The CDR3 DNA reads TGCAGCGTTGAGACACGGACAGGGACTAGCGGGATACTCCCACAAGAGACCCAGTACTTC.

J is TRBJ1-4 and V is TRBV4-1; no clear D gene. This CDR3 region has 13 residues. Trimming removed 8 bases at V and 8 bases at J, with 15 bases between. CDR1 and CDR2 (germline): MGHRA, YSYEKL. CDR3 in amino acids: CASRSRDHEKLFF. CDR3 DNA: TGCGCCAGCCGTTCTAGAGACCACGAAAAACTGTTTTTT.

This clonotype was recorded a few times. This chain connects TRBV9 to TRBJ2-1; maybe TRBD2 (5 bases). This CDR3 comprises 15 residues. Trimming took off 0 bases at V and 2 bases at J, with 9 bases between the two ends. From germline, CDR1 is SGDLS and CDR2 YYNGEE. CDR3 residues: CASSVGRAAYNEQFF. DNA for the CDR3: TGTGCCAGCAGCGTAGGGCGGGCCGCCTACAATGAGCAGTTCTTC.

This clonotype showed up many times. This sequence joins TRBV20-1 and TRBJ2-1; D possibly corresponds to TRBD2 (5 bases). Per germline, CDR1 DFQATT and CDR2 SNEGSKA (reference sequence). The CDR3 runs to 13 residues. The V and J ends lost 3 bases and 6 bases respectively, with 12 bases between them. The CDR3 reads CSAREGLINEQFF. The CDR3 DNA is TGCAGTGCTAGGGAAGGACTGATCAATGAGCAGTTCTTC.